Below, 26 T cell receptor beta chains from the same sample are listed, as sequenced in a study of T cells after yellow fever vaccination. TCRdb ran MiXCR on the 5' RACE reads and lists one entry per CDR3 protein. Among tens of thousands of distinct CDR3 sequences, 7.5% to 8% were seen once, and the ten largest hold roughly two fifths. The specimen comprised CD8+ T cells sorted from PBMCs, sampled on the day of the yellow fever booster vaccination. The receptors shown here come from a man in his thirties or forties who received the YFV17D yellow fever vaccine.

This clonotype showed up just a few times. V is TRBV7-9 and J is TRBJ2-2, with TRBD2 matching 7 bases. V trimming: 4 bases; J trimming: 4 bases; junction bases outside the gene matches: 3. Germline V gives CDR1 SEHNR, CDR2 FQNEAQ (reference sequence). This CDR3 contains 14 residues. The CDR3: CASSSVAGTGELFF. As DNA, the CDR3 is TGTGCCAGCAGCTCAGTAGCGGGCACCGGGGAGCTGTTTTTT.

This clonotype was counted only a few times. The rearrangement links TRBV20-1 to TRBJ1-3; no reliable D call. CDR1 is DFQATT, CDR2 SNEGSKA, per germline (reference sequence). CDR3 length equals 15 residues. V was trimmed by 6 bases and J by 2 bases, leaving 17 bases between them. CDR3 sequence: CSAEGTVETGNTIYF. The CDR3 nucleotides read TGCAGTGCCGAAGGCACAGTGGAAACTGGAAACACCATATATTTT.

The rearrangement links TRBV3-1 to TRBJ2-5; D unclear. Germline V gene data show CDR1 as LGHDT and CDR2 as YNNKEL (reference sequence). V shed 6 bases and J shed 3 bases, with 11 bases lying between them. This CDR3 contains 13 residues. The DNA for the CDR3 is TGTGCCAGCAGACCCGGCCCCGAAGAGACCCAGTACTTC. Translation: CASRPGPEETQYF.

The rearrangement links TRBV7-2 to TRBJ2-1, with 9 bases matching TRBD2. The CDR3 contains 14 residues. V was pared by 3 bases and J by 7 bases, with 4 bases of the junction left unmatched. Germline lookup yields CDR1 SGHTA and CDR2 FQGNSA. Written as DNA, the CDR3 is TGTGCCAGCAGCTTTACTAGCGGGCCAAATGAGCAGTTCTTC. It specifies CASSFTSGPNEQFF.

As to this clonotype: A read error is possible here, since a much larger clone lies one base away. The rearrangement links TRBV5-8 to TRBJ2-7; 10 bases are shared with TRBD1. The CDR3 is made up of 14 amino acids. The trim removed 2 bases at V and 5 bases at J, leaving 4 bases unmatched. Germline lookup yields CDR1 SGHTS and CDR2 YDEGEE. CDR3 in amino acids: CASSFGTGVDEQYF. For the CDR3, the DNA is TGTGCCAGCAGCTTCGGGACAGGGGTCGACGAGCAGTACTTC.

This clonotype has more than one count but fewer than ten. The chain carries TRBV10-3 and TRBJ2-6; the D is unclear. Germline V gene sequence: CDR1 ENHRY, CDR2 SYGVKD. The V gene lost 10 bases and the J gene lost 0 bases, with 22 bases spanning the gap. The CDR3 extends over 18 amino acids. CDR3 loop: CATFWGTFSPSGANVLTF. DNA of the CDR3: TGTGCCACCTTTTGGGGTACGTTCAGTCCCTCTGGGGCCAACGTCCTGACTTTC.

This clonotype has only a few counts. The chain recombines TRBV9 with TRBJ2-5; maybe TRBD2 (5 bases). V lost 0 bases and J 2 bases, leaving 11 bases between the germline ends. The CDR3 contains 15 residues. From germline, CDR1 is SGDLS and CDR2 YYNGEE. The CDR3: CASSVDGRGQETQYF. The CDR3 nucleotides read TGTGCCAGCAGCGTAGATGGCAGAGGGCAAGAGACCCAGTACTTC.

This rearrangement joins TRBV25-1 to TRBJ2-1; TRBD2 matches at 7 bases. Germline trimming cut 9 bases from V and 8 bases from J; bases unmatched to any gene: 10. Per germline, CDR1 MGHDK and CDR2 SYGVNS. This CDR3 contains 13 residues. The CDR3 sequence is CARRYRTSYEQFF. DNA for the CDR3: TGTGCCAGGAGGTACCGGACTAGTTATGAGCAGTTCTTC. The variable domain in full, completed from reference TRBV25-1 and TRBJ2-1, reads EADIYQTPRYLVIGTGKKITLECSQTMGHDKMYWYQQDPGMELHLIHYSYGVNSTEKGDLSSESTVSRIRTEHFPLTLESARPSHTSQYLCARRYRTSYEQFFGPGTRLTVL.

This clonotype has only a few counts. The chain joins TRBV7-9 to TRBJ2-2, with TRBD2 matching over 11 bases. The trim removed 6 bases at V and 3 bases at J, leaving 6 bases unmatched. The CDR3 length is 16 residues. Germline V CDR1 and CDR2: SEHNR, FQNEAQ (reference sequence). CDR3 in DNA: TGTGCCAGCAGGCAGACTAGCGGGATTGACACCGGGGAGCTGTTTTTT. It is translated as CASRQTSGIDTGELFF.

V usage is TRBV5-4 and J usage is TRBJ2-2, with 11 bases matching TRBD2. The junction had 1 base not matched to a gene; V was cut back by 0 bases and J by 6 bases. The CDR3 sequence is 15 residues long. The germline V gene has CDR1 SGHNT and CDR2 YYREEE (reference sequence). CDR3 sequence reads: CASSLGTSGPGELFF. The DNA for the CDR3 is TGTGCCAGCAGCTTGGGGACTAGCGGGCCCGGGGAGCTGTTTTTT.

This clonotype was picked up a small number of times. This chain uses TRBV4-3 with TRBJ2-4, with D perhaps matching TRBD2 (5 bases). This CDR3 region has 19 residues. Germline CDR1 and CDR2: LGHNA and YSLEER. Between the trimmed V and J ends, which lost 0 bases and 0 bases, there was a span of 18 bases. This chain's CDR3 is CASSQEFGMGRLAKNIQYF. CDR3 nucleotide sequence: TGCGCCAGCAGCCAAGAGTTCGGGATGGGCAGACTAGCCAAAAACATTCAGTACTTC.

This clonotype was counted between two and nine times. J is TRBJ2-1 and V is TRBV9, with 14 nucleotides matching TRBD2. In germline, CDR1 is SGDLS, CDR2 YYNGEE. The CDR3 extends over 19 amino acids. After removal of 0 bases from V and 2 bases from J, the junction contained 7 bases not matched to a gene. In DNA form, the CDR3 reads TGTGCCAGCAGCGTAGAAGGGAGACTAGCGGGAGGGCCCTACAATGAGCAGTTCTTC. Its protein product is CASSVEGRLAGGPYNEQFF.

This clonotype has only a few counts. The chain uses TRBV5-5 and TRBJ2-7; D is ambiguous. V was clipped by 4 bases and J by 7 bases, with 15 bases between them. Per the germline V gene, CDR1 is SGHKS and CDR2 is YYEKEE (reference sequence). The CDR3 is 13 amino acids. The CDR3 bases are TGTGCCAGCAGCCCGGACGGAATCCCAGAGCAGTACTTC. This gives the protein CASSPDGIPEQYF.

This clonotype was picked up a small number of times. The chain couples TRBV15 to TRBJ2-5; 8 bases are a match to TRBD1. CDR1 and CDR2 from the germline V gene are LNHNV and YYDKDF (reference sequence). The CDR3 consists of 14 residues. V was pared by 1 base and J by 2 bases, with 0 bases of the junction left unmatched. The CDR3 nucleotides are TGTGCCACCAGCAGAGGGACAGGGCAAGAGACCCAGTACTTC. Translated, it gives CATSRGTGQETQYF.

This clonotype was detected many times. CDR3 protein: CASSLGPGTGGPYNEQFF. The CDR3 DNA follows: TGTGCCAGCAGCTTAGGGCCCGGGACGGGAGGTCCCTACAATGAGCAGTTCTTC. The gene calls are TRBV7-3 and TRBJ2-1, with 7 nucleotides matching TRBD2. CDR1 and CDR2 (germline): SGHTA, FQGTGA. Losses at the gene ends were 2 bases for V and 2 bases for J; bases not matched to a gene: 12. The CDR3 spans 18 residues.

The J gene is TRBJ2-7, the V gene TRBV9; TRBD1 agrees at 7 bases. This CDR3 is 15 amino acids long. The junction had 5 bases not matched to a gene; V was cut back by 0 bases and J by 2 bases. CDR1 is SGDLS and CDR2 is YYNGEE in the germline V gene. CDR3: CASSVEGTVPYEQYF. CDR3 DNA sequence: TGTGCCAGCAGCGTAGAAGGGACAGTCCCCTACGAGCAGTACTTC.

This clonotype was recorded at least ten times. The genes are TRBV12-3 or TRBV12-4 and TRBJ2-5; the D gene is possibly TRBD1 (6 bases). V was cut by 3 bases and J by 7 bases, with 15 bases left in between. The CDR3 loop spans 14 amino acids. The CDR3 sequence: CASSLRTGRGTQYF. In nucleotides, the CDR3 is TGTGCCAGCAGTTTGAGGACGGGCAGGGGGACCCAGTACTTC.

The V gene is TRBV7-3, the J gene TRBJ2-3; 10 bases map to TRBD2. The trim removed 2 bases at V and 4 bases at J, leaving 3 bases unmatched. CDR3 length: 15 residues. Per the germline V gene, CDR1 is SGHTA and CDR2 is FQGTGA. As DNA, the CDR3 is TGTGCCAGCAGCTTAGACGGACTAGCGGCAGATACGCAGTATTTT. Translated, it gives CASSLDGLAADTQYF.

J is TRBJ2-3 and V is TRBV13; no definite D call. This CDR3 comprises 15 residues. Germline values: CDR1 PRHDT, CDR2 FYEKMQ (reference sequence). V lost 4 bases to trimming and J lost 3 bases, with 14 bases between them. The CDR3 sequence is CASSSFYLATDTQYF. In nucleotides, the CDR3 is TGTGCCAGCAGCTCTTTCTACCTTGCAACAGATACGCAGTATTTT.

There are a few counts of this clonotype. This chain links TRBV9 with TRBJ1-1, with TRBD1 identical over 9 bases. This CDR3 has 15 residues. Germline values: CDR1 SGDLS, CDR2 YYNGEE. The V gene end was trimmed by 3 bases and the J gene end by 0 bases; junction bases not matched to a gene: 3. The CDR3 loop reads CASSGDRGVNTEAFF. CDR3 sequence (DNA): TGTGCCAGCAGCGGAGACAGGGGGGTGAACACTGAAGCTTTCTTT.

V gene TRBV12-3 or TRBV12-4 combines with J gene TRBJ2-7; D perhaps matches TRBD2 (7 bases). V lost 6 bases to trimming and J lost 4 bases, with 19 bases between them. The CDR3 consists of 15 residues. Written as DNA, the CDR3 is TGTGCCAGCAGCCCCCTTGAGGGGGGGCGGTACGAGCAGTACTTC. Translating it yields CASSPLEGGRYEQYF.

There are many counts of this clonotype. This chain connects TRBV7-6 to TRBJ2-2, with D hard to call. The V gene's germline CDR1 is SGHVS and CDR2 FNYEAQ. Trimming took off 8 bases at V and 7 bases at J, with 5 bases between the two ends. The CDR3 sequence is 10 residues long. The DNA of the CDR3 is TGTGCCAGCGGCAACGGGGAGCTGTTTTTT. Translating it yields CASGNGELFF.

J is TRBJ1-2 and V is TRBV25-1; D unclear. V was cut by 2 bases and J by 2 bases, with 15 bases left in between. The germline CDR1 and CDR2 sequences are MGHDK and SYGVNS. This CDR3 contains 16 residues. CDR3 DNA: TGTGCCAGCAGTGAACGTACCGAGCAACCGAACTATGGCTACACCTTC. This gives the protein CASSERTEQPNYGYTF.

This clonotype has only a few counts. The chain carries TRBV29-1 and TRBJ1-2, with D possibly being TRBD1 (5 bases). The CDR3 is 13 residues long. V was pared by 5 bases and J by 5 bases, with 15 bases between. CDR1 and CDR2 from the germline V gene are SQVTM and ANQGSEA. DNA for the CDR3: TGCAGCGTTCCGATCGGGGCCGCATATGGCTACACCTTC. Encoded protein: CSVPIGAAYGYTF.

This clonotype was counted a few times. The CDR3 sequence is CASSVRGGTGQPQHF. The CDR3 bases are TGTGCCAGCAGTGTTAGGGGGGGCACGGGTCAGCCCCAGCATTTT. The V and J genes are TRBV6-1 and TRBJ1-5, with D perhaps matching TRBD1 (6 bases). V gave up 4 bases and J gave up 6 bases, with 16 bases separating them. This CDR3 is 15 amino acids long. CDR1 is MNHNS, CDR2 SASEGT, per germline.

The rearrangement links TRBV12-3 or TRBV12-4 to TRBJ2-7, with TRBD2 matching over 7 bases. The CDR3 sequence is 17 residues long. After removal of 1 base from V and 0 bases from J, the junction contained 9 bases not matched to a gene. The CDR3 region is CASSLVASGRSSYEQYF. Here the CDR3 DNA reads TGTGCCAGCAGTTTAGTGGCTAGCGGCAGAAGCTCCTACGAGCAGTACTTC.